These 30 T cell receptor beta chains were sequenced from one sample in a study of blood T cells in healthy people across ages. It was with a sample-barcoded 5' primer and a J-beta primer mix that a second PCR of about 7 to 12 cycles was run. TCRdb processed the 5' RACE reads anew with MiXCR; each CDR3 protein has one entry. The sample lists hundreds of thousands of distinct CDR3 sequences, around 26% occurring once. Material for sequencing was blood. These receptors all come from a woman of 80 years or more in good health.

This clonotype occurred many times. This rearrangement joins TRBV5-5 to TRBJ2-3; the match to TRBD1 covers 9 bases. The V and J ends lost 2 bases and 6 bases, in that order; junction bases with no gene match: 7. This CDR3 has 15 residues. Per the germline V gene, CDR1 is SGHKS and CDR2 is YYEKEE (reference sequence). CDR3 region: CASSLQGARGDTQYF. CDR3 coding DNA: TGTGCCAGCAGCTTACAGGGGGCGCGGGGTGATACGCAGTATTTT.

Comment on this clonotype: A much larger clone differs by one base, so this may be a read error. The J gene is TRBJ1-2, the V gene TRBV6-2 or TRBV6-3; D gene unclear. There are 14 residues in the CDR3. Germline V lookup: CDR1 MNHEY, CDR2 SVGEGT. Trimming removed 6 bases from V and 2 bases from J, with 13 bases in between. This chain's CDR3 is CASRLPRANYGYTF. CDR3 in DNA: TGTGCCAGCAGGTTACCGAGGGCGAACTATGGCTACACCTTC.

About this clonotype itself: A read error is possible here, since a much larger clone lies one base away. The chain joins TRBV27 to TRBJ1-2; D possibly corresponds to TRBD1 (6 bases). The germline CDR1 and CDR2 sequences are MNHEY and SMNVEV (reference sequence). The CDR3 covers 15 residues. DNA of the CDR3: TGTGCCGGCAGTTTATCGCGGGGGGGCGGCTATGGCTACACCTTC. As protein: CAGSLSRGGGYGYTF.

V usage is TRBV11-2 and J usage is TRBJ2-4; no clear D. This CDR3 has 15 amino acids. The germline V gene has CDR1 SGHAT and CDR2 FQNNGV. V gave up 6 bases and J gave up 9 bases, with 21 bases separating them. CDR3 sequence reads: CASSRSHYHQSIQYF. The CDR3 nucleotides are TGTGCCAGCAGTCGATCCCACTACCACCAAAGCATTCAGTACTTC.

This clonotype has ten or more counts. The genes are TRBV7-2 and TRBJ2-7, with D possibly being TRBD1 or TRBD2 (5 bases each). Trimming pared 3 bases from V and 1 base from J, leaving 13 bases between. This CDR3 spans 15 amino acids. CDR1 SGHTA and CDR2 FQGNSA come from the germline V gene. The CDR3, as DNA: TGTGCCAGCAGCTTGGGGACCCAATTATCCTACGAGCAGTACTTC. This codes for CASSLGTQLSYEQYF.

This clonotype was counted at least ten times. V usage is TRBV20-1 and J usage is TRBJ1-2; 9 bases align to TRBD1. Per germline, CDR1 DFQATT and CDR2 SNEGSKA (reference sequence). The V segment lost 4 bases and the J segment 5 bases; nucleotides outside the gene matches: 2. The CDR3 covers 12 residues. The CDR3 spells CSATTGGYGYTF. CDR3 coding DNA: TGCAGTGCTACGACAGGGGGGTATGGCTACACCTTC.

The J gene is TRBJ1-2, the V gene TRBV12-3 or TRBV12-4; D ambiguous. Trimming stripped 2 bases from V and 7 bases from J, with 11 bases between. This CDR3 is built from 13 residues. The chain's CDR3 is CASSLRTRGGYTF. In DNA form, the CDR3 reads TGTGCCAGCAGTTTAAGGACCCGGGGTGGCTACACCTTC.

This clonotype was counted a few times. The rearrangement uses TRBV5-1 and TRBJ2-4; TRBD1 matches 8 bases. The CDR3 is 15 amino acids. V lost 0 bases, J lost 13 bases, and 12 bases stayed unmatched. Germline V lookup: CDR1 SGHRS, CDR2 YFSETQ. The CDR3 region is CASSLGGTGFWEQYF. The DNA for the CDR3 is TGCGCCAGCAGCTTGGGCGGGACAGGCTTCTGGGAGCAGTACTTC.

The sample holds a few counts of this clonotype. V and J are TRBV20-1 and TRBJ2-1; a possible D gene is TRBD2 (7 bases). Per the germline V gene, CDR1 is DFQATT and CDR2 is SNEGSKA (reference sequence). Trimming pared 6 bases from V and 9 bases from J, leaving 18 bases between. The CDR3 totals 13 residues. The CDR3 here is CSALAGAIGEQFF. CDR3 bases: TGCAGTGCATTGGCGGGGGCGATTGGTGAGCAGTTCTTC.

To note about this clonotype: A much larger clone is a single base away; this may be a read error. The DNA for the CDR3 is TGTGCCAGCAGCACAGGGGTTCAGCCCCAGCATTTT. This gives the protein CASSTGVQPQHF. V gene TRBV6-5 combines with J gene TRBJ1-5, with TRBD1 matching over 7 bases. V trimming: 6 bases; J trimming: 6 bases; junction bases outside the gene matches: 2. Germline CDR1 reads MNHEY; CDR2 reads SVGAGI. The CDR3 sequence is 12 residues long.

The rearrangement uses TRBV7-2 and TRBJ1-4, with D unclear. This CDR3 has 15 residues. Trimming removed 10 bases at V and 0 bases at J, with 15 bases between. Germline V gene sequence: CDR1 SGHTA, CDR2 FQGNSA. CDR3 amino acids: CANRPTGATNEKLFF. Written as DNA, the CDR3 is TGTGCCAACAGACCGACGGGAGCAACTAATGAAAAACTGTTTTTT.

Worth noting for this clonotype: The junction differs from germline at one of its ends, possibly a read error. This chain connects TRBV6-5 to TRBJ1-6; D call uncertain. The V gene's germline CDR1 is MNHEY and CDR2 SVGAGI. The CDR3 is 16 amino acids. The CDR3 DNA sequence: TGTGCCAGCAGTTTAAGGAGGAGCTCCCATAATTCGCCCCTCCACTTT. Residues: CASSLRRSSHNSPLHF.

This clonotype was counted many times. This chain links TRBV5-1 with TRBJ2-5, with D possibly TRBD1 on 7 matching bases. Germline assignment: CDR1 SGHRS and CDR2 YFSETQ. The CDR3 spans 15 residues. V was cut by 4 bases and J by 1 base, with 14 bases left in between. CDR3 protein: CASSRGTASQETQYF. The DNA of the CDR3 is TGCGCCAGCAGCCGGGGGACAGCCAGCCAAGAGACCCAGTACTTC.

The sample holds a few counts of this clonotype. The chain couples TRBV2 to TRBJ2-5; TRBD2 might be the D (6 bases). The CDR3 has 12 residues. Germline lookup yields CDR1 SNHLY and CDR2 FYNNEI. V shed 11 bases and J shed 2 bases, with 12 bases lying between them. The CDR3 is CALGLVQETQYF. DNA of the CDR3: TGTGCCTTGGGACTTGTACAAGAGACCCAGTACTTC.

This clonotype has a count of ten or more. The rearrangement links TRBV11-3 to TRBJ2-1; D not resolved. The CDR3 length is 12 residues. V gave up 0 bases and J gave up 12 bases, with 9 bases separating them. Germline CDR1 and CDR2: SGHNT and YENEEA. The CDR3: CASSLDRRRQFF. As DNA, the CDR3 is TGTGCCAGCAGCTTAGATCGCCGAAGGCAGTTCTTC. Looking up the rest from reference TRBV11-3 and TRBJ2-1 gives the full variable domain: EAGVVQSPRYKIIEKKQPVAFWCNPISGHNTLYWYLQNLGQGPELLIRYENEEAVDDSQLPKDRFSAERLKGVDSTLKIQPAELGDSAVYLCASSLDRRRQFFGPGTRLTVL.

This clonotype was detected only a few times. DNA of the CDR3: TGCAGTGCTAGAGCACCTCTCGGACTGGACACCGGGGAGCTGTTTTTT. The encoded protein is CSARAPLGLDTGELFF. The chain joins TRBV20-1 to TRBJ2-2, with D possibly being TRBD2 (5 bases). Germline CDR1 and CDR2: DFQATT and SNEGSKA (reference sequence). V lost 1 base and J lost 3, with 15 bases in between. The CDR3 extends over 16 amino acids.

This clonotype has ten or more counts. J is TRBJ2-5 and V is TRBV6-5; the match to TRBD2 covers 7 bases. Germline V gives CDR1 MNHEY, CDR2 SVGAGI. V trimming: 4 bases; J trimming: 8 bases; junction bases outside the gene matches: 16. CDR3 length: 16 residues. The CDR3 DNA sequence: TGTGCCAGCAGTTCGCGAAGACTAGCTTTGGGTGGTACCCAGTACTTC. Protein: CASSSRRLALGGTQYF.

This clonotype has at least ten counts. This chain uses TRBV4-2 with TRBJ1-1, with a weak D call TRBD1 (5 bases). Germline lookup yields CDR1 LGHNA and CDR2 YNFKEQ. The CDR3 is 14 amino acids. Trimming stripped 2 bases from V and 7 bases from J, with 14 bases between. The CDR3 loop is CASSQTRDPLEAFF. The CDR3 nucleotides are TGTGCCAGCAGCCAAACCCGGGACCCCCTTGAAGCTTTCTTT.

This clonotype was seen more than once but under ten times. The chain carries TRBV10-3 and TRBJ2-2; no clear D gene. The CDR3 runs 13 residues. Germline CDR1 and CDR2: ENHRY and SYGVKD. Deletions cut 5 bases from V and 4 bases from J, with 8 bases between. The DNA for the CDR3 is TGTGCCATCAGTTCAATTATCACCGGGGAGCTGTTTTTT. Protein: CAISSIITGELFF.

This chain joins TRBV20-1 and TRBJ1-3, with D unclear. V was cut by 0 bases and J by 0 bases, with 12 bases left in between. From germline, CDR1 is DFQATT and CDR2 SNEGSKA (reference sequence). This CDR3 is 16 amino acids long. Here the CDR3 DNA reads TGCAGTGCTAGAGATCCCGGCAGAAACTCTGGAAACACCATATATTTT. Amino acids: CSARDPGRNSGNTIYF.

This sequence joins TRBV7-9 and TRBJ1-5; possible D gene TRBD1, 5 bases. V shed 1 base and J shed 9 bases, with 16 bases lying between them. CDR1 is SEHNR, CDR2 FQNEAQ, per germline (reference sequence). There are 15 residues in the CDR3. This CDR3 reads CASSLGVGPGTPQHF. CDR3 DNA: TGTGCCAGCAGCTTAGGGGTGGGTCCTGGGACGCCCCAGCATTTT.

This clonotype was counted at least ten times. The chain couples TRBV15 to TRBJ2-7; D is unresolved. From germline, CDR1 is LNHNV and CDR2 YYDKDF (reference sequence). Trimming cost V 0 bases and J 3 bases, with 12 bases left between them. The CDR3 is 15 amino acids. CDR3 DNA sequence: TGTGCCACCAGCAGAGATCGCGGCCGAGACTACGAGCAGTACTTC. Its protein product is CATSRDRGRDYEQYF.

The table lists this clonotype with a few counts. The chain uses TRBV5-1 and TRBJ1-2; tentatively, D is TRBD1 (5 bases). V lost 4 bases and J 4 bases, leaving 17 bases between the germline ends. CDR3 size: 15 residues. Germline V CDR1 and CDR2: SGHRS, YFSETQ. CDR3 bases: TGCGCCAGCAGCCTCGCCGGGACTTGGGTCTATGGCTACACCTTC. Amino acid sequence: CASSLAGTWVYGYTF.

Many counts were recorded for this clonotype. The gene calls are TRBV20-1 and TRBJ2-7; D is unresolved. With 2 bases removed from V and 2 bases from J, the gap between germline ends came to 10 bases. The CDR3 covers 13 residues. Looked up from germline, CDR1 is DFQATT and CDR2 is SNEGSKA (reference sequence). The CDR3 nucleotides are TGCAGTGCTAGACTCTCAGACACCTACGAGCAGTACTTC. Translating it yields CSARLSDTYEQYF.

For this clonotype: At one end the junction does not follow the germline gene, possibly because of a read error. The genes are TRBV4-1 and TRBJ2-1, with 11 positions matching TRBD2. Germline CDR1 is MGHRA and CDR2 is YSYEKL. The CDR3 extends over 18 amino acids. CDR3 region: CASSQKLAGGSSCNEQFF. The CDR3 coding sequence is TGCGCCAGCAGCCAAAAGTTAGCGGGGGGGTCCTCCTGCAATGAGCAGTTCTTC.

As for this clonotype: This may arise from a read error, as a much more abundant clone is one base away. The V gene is TRBV28, the J gene TRBJ2-7; 12 bases align to TRBD1. This CDR3 contains 15 residues. Looked up from germline, CDR1 is MDHEN and CDR2 is SYDVKM. CDR3 coding DNA: TGTGCCGGCAGTTCGCCCGGGACAGGGGGCGACGAGCAGTACTTC. Its translation is CAGSSPGTGGDEQYF.

This clonotype was seen only once. This may arise from a read error, as a much more abundant clone is one base away. This sequence joins TRBV5-6 and TRBJ2-3; D ambiguous. Germline loops: CDR1 SGHDT, CDR2 YYEEEE. The length of the CDR3 is 13 residues. The V and J ends lost 5 bases and 1 base respectively, with 8 bases between them. The CDR3 coding sequence is TGTGCCAGCAGAGGATTTGGCACAGATACGCAGTATTTT. Translated, it gives CASRGFGTDTQYF.

This clonotype has a handful of counts. A much larger clone differs by one base, so this may be a read error. The CDR3: CASSRQPGQGRNNEQFF. CDR3 coding DNA: TGTGCCAGCAGCCGACAACCGGGACAGGGGCGGAACAATGAGCAGTTCTTC. This chain uses TRBV7-2 with TRBJ2-1, with 10 nucleotides matching TRBD1. Germline trimming cut 5 bases from V and 5 bases from J; bases unmatched to any gene: 12. Germline CDR1 reads SGHTA; CDR2 reads FQGNSA. CDR3 size: 17 residues.

There are many counts of this clonotype. The J gene is TRBJ1-2, the V gene TRBV28; 9 bases fit TRBD1. After removal of 5 bases from V and 4 bases from J, the junction contained 8 bases not matched to a gene. CDR3 length: 15 amino acids. Germline CDR1 is MDHEN and CDR2 is SYDVKM. The CDR3 spells CASSPAAGQGYGYTF. The CDR3 DNA reads TGTGCCAGCAGTCCCGCTGCGGGACAGGGCTATGGCTACACCTTC.

This clonotype was recorded at least ten times. This sequence joins TRBV20-1 and TRBJ1-4, with TRBD1 as a possible D gene (5 bases). V lost 3 bases to trimming and J lost 7 bases, with 12 bases between them. Germline lookup yields CDR1 DFQATT and CDR2 SNEGSKA (reference sequence). CDR3 length: 13 residues. CDR3 DNA sequence: TGCAGTGCTAGGCGGGGCAGGGCTGAAAAACTGTTTTTT. Amino acid sequence: CSARRGRAEKLFF.